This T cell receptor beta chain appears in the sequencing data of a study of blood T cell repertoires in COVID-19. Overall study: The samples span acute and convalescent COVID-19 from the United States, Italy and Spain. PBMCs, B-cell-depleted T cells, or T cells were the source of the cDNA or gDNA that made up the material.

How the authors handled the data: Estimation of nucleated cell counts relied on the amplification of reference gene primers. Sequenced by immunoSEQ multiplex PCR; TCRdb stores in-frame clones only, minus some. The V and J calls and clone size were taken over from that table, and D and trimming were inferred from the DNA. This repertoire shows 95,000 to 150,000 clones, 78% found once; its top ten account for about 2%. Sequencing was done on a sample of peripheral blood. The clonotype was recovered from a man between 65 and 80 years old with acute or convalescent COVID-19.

CDR3 loop: CSVAGTGAVNTEAFF. CDR3 sequence (DNA): TGCAGCGTTGCCGGGACAGGGGCGGTGAACACTGAAGCTTTCTTT. The V and J genes are TRBV29-1 and TRBJ1-1, with 10 bases identical to TRBD1. The CDR3 consists of 15 residues. The ends lost 4 bases at V and 0 bases at J; junction bases unmatched: 5. From germline, CDR1 is SQVTM and CDR2 ANQGSEA.